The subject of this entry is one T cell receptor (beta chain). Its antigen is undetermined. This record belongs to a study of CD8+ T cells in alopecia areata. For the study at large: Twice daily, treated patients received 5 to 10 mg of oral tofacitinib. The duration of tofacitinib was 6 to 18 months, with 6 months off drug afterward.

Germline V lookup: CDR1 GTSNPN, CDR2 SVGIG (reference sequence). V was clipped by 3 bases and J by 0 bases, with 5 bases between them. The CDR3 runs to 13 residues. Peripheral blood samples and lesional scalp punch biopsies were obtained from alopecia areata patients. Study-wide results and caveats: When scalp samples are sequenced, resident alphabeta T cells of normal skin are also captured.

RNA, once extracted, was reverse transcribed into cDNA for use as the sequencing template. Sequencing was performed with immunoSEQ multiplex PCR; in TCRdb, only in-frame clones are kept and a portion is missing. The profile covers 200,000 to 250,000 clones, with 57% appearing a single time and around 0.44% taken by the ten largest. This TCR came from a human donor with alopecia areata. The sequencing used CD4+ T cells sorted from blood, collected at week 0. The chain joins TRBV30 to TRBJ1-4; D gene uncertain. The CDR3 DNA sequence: TGTGCCTGGAGCGGCCCAACTAATGAAAAACTGTTTTTT. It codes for CAWSGPTNEKLFF. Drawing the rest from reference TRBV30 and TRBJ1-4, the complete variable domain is SQTIHQWPATLVQPVGSPLSLECTVEGTSNPNLYWYRQAAGRGLQLLFYSVGIGQISSEVPQNLSASRPQDRQFILSSKKLLLSDSGFYLCAWSGPTNEKLFFGSGTQLSVL.